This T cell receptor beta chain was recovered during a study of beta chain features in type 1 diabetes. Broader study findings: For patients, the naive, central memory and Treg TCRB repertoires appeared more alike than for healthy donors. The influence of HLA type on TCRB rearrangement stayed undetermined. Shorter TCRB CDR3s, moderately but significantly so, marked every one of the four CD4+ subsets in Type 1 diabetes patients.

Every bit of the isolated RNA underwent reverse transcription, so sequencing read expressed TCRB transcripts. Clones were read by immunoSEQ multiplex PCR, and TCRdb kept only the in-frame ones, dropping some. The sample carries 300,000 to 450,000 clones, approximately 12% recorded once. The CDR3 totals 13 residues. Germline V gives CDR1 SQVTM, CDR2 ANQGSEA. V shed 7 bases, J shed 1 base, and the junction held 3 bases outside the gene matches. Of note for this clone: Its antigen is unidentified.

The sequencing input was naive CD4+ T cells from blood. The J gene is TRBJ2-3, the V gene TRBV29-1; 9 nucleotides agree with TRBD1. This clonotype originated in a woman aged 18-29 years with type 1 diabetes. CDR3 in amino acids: CSGGQGRTDTQYF. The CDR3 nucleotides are TGCAGCGGGGGACAGGGCCGCACAGATACGCAGTATTTT.